Listed here are 29 T cell receptor beta chains from one sample, sequenced in a study of blood T cells in healthy people across ages (dated by TCRdb to 2014 to 2015). Libraries were constructed by 5' RACE. TCRdb shows the sequencer as Illumina HiSeq 2500. A second PCR of about 7 to 12 cycles was run with a J-beta primer mix and a sample-barcoded 5' primer. TCRdb itself trimmed the public reads at Q25 with fastp, ran MiXCR and retained productive beta chains. Each record represents a unique CDR3 protein, reported with the most common genes and DNA among its rows. For this sample there are hundreds of thousands of distinct CDR3 sequences; nearly 60% appear just once. The top ten clones comprise about 20% of the sample. Sample: blood. These receptors all stem from a man aged 25 to 40 in good health.

This clonotype was observed a handful of times. CDR3 sequence (DNA): TGCAGTGCTCGGCCTAGGGTGGCCGGGGAGCTGTTTTTT. It codes for CSARPRVAGELFF. V usage is TRBV20-1 and J usage is TRBJ2-2; D is ambiguous. V lost 5 bases and J 6 bases, leaving 13 bases between the germline ends. CDR1 is DFQATT and CDR2 is SNEGSKA in the germline V gene (reference sequence). This CDR3 comprises 13 residues.

This chain links TRBV7-2 with TRBJ2-5; D is uncertain. The CDR3 contains 14 residues. V gave up 4 bases and J gave up 4 bases, with 13 bases separating them. Germline V gene sequence: CDR1 SGHTA, CDR2 FQGNSA. The CDR3 region is CASSSQVGRETQYF. The CDR3 DNA sequence: TGTGCCAGCAGCTCCCAGGTGGGCAGAGAGACCCAGTACTTC.

The chain is built from TRBV7-2 and TRBJ1-2; D perhaps matches TRBD1 (6 bases). V lost 4 bases and J lost 8, with 14 bases in between. The germline V gene encodes CDR1 SGHTA and CDR2 FQGNSA. This CDR3 has 13 residues. Written as DNA, the CDR3 is TGTGCCAGCAGCTCACCGGGGGGGCGCGGCTACACCTTC. Protein: CASSSPGGRGYTF.

The chain links TRBV20-1 to TRBJ2-5, with D maybe TRBD1 (6 bases). Looked up from germline, CDR1 is DFQATT and CDR2 is SNEGSKA (reference sequence). Trimming took 4 bases from V and 3 from J, leaving 12 bases between them. The CDR3 is made up of 13 amino acids. CDR3 nucleotides: TGCAGTGCTACAGGACAGCGTAAAGAGACCCAGTACTTC. Its translation is CSATGQRKETQYF.

Points on this clonotype: The germline gene is not matched at one end of the junction; a read error may be the cause. V is TRBV6-1 and J is TRBJ1-1, with D possibly TRBD1 on 5 matching bases. This CDR3 region has 13 residues. Germline V lookup: CDR1 MNHNS, CDR2 SASEGT. CDR3 sequence: CASSWGRNAEAFF. The CDR3 DNA reads TGTGCCAGCAGCTGGGGGAGGAACGCTGAAGCTTTCTTT.

The chain combines TRBV4-1 with TRBJ2-3; the match to TRBD1 covers 9 bases. The CDR3 extends over 16 amino acids. The trim removed 0 bases at V and 10 bases at J, leaving 11 bases unmatched. The germline V gene encodes CDR1 MGHRA and CDR2 YSYEKL. CDR3 DNA: TGCGCCAGCAGCCAAGACGCGGGACAGGGTTTTCGAGCGCAGTATTTT. Residues: CASSQDAGQGFRAQYF.

This clonotype was recorded a few times. This chain uses TRBV20-1 with TRBJ2-7, with a possible D match to TRBD2 (6 bases). This CDR3 is 12 amino acids long. V was trimmed by 6 bases and J by 5 bases, leaving 14 bases between them. Germline loops: CDR1 DFQATT, CDR2 SNEGSKA (reference sequence). The CDR3 bases are TGCAGTGCCCGGGACTGGCTGGACGAGCAGTACTTC. It translates to CSARDWLDEQYF.

This rearrangement joins TRBV7-2 to TRBJ2-1; TRBD1 is a possible D gene (7 bases). CDR3 length equals 13 residues. Trimming took 2 bases from V and 8 from J, leaving 10 bases between them. The germline gives CDR1 SGHTA, CDR2 FQGNSA. CDR3 nucleotide sequence: TGTGCCAGCAGCTTACAGGGGGGCGATGAGCAGTTCTTC. This codes for CASSLQGGDEQFF.

Here the CDR3 DNA reads TGTGCCACCACCCGAGGACAGTATGGCTACACCTTC. Its translation is CATTRGQYGYTF. This sequence joins TRBV6-2 or TRBV6-3 and TRBJ1-2; a possible D gene is TRBD1 (6 bases). The length of the CDR3 is 12 residues. CDR1 and CDR2 (germline): MNHEY, SVGEGT. Trimming cost V 10 bases and J 5 bases, with 14 bases left between them.

The V and J genes are TRBV10-3 and TRBJ2-7, with TRBD2 matching over 7 bases. The J call may be in error: the DNA end matches TRBJ2-5 better. The CDR3 is 14 residues long. Germline loops: CDR1 ENHRY, CDR2 SYGVKD. In DNA form, the CDR3 reads TGTGCCATCAGTGGTGGGGGGGTGTGGGAGACCCAGTACTTC. It translates to CAISGGGVWETQYF.

V gene TRBV7-8 combines with J gene TRBJ2-5; D tentatively fits TRBD1 or TRBD2 (5 bases each). The V and J ends lost 4 bases and 4 bases respectively, with 25 bases between them. The CDR3 runs to 18 residues. CDR1 is SGHVS and CDR2 is FQNEAQ in the germline V gene. Written as DNA, the CDR3 is TGTGCCAGCAGCTCGGGGTTACTTGGCGGAAGAGGGGCAGAGACCCAGTACTTC. This codes for CASSSGLLGGRGAETQYF.

This clonotype was counted many times. The chain links TRBV7-2 to TRBJ2-3; no reliable D call. The CDR3 runs 14 residues. Germline CDR1 is SGHTA and CDR2 is FQGNSA. V was clipped by 3 bases and J by 1 base, with 8 bases between them. CDR3 region: CASSLGSGTDTQYF. The CDR3 coding sequence is TGTGCCAGCAGCTTGGGGTCAGGCACAGATACGCAGTATTTT. The full variable domain, its missing parts supplied by reference TRBV7-2 and TRBJ2-3, is GAGVSQSPSNKVTEKGKDVELRCDPISGHTALYWYRQSLGQGLEFLIYFQGNSAPDKSGLPSDRFSAERTGGSVSTLTIQRTQQEDSAVYLCASSLGSGTDTQYFGPGTRLTVL.

This clonotype has a single count. Germline and junction disagree at one end, which may indicate a read error. This chain uses TRBV6-2 or TRBV6-3 with TRBJ1-5, with D hard to call. Germline V CDR1 and CDR2: MNHEY, SVGEGT. The CDR3 totals 16 residues. CDR3 loop: CASSYSAGRRNQPQHF. The CDR3, as DNA: TGCGCCAGCAGTTACTCGGCAGGTAGGCGCAATCAGCCCCAGCATTTT.

V gene TRBV20-1 combines with J gene TRBJ2-7, with 7 nucleotides matching TRBD1. CDR1 is DFQATT and CDR2 is SNEGSKA in the germline V gene (reference sequence). The junction had 4 bases not matched to a gene; V was cut back by 5 bases and J by 0 bases. This CDR3 is built from 13 residues. The CDR3 is CSAWTGNSYEQYF. The CDR3 DNA sequence: TGCAGTGCTTGGACAGGAAACTCCTACGAGCAGTACTTC.

This clonotype turned up a few times. The chain joins TRBV10-3 to TRBJ2-5, with 8 nucleotides matching TRBD1. The ends lost 6 bases at V and 5 bases at J; junction bases unmatched: 8. CDR1 and CDR2 from the germline V gene are ENHRY and SYGVKD. The CDR3 covers 14 residues. Here the CDR3 DNA reads TGTGCCATCAGGGAGACAGGGGCAGGGGAGACCCAGTACTTC. Residues: CAIRETGAGETQYF.

This rearrangement joins TRBV5-1 to TRBJ1-4; TRBD1 might be the D (6 bases). From germline, CDR1 is SGHRS and CDR2 YFSETQ. V was cut by 1 base and J by 8 bases, with 15 bases left in between. This CDR3 has 15 amino acids. The CDR3 sequence is CASSLWTAVNEKLFF. For the CDR3, the DNA is TGCGCCAGCAGCTTGTGGACAGCTGTAAACGAAAAACTGTTTTTT.

Only a few counts were recorded for this clonotype. The chain links TRBV24-1 to TRBJ2-7; D unresolved. This CDR3 has 14 amino acids. V was shortened by 2 bases and J by 5 bases, with 12 bases between the two germline ends. CDR1 KGHDR and CDR2 SFDVKD come from the germline V gene. The CDR3 coding sequence is TGTGCCACCAGTGATTCCTCCCCGCCCCACGAGCAGTACTTC. Protein sequence: CATSDSSPPHEQYF.

This clonotype was counted a few times. The chain carries TRBV9 and TRBJ2-1; a possible D gene is TRBD2 (5 bases). The CDR3 contains 13 residues. V dropped 2 bases and J dropped 7 bases, with 10 bases sitting between them. Germline-derived CDR1 and CDR2 are SGDLS and YYNGEE. CDR3 residues: CASSVTSGNEQFF. The CDR3 region has the DNA TGTGCCAGCAGCGTGACCAGCGGAAATGAGCAGTTCTTC.

The J gene is TRBJ2-5, the V gene TRBV5-1; D gene ambiguous. V was clipped by 6 bases and J by 11 bases, with 14 bases between them. The CDR3 extends over 11 amino acids. Germline CDR1 is SGHRS and CDR2 is YFSETQ. The CDR3 DNA sequence: TGCGCCAGCAAGTTGAACAATGAGCAGTACTTC. Protein: CASKLNNEQYF.

J is TRBJ1-2 and V is TRBV20-1; 8 bases align to TRBD1. Germline-derived CDR1 and CDR2 are DFQATT and SNEGSKA (reference sequence). V shed 3 bases and J 3 bases; nucleotides not matched to a gene: 3. The CDR3 loop spans 13 amino acids. CDR3 region: CSASQQGDYGYTF. The CDR3 region has the DNA TGCAGTGCTAGCCAACAGGGGGACTATGGCTACACCTTC.

This chain links TRBV20-1 with TRBJ2-5, with 7 bases fitting TRBD1. V was pared by 4 bases and J by 2 bases, with 13 bases of the junction left unmatched. Per the germline V gene, CDR1 is DFQATT and CDR2 is SNEGSKA (reference sequence). The CDR3 runs to 16 residues. CDR3 amino acids: CSATYLVGTDQETQYF. The CDR3 nucleotides read TGCAGTGCTACCTACCTGGTCGGGACAGATCAAGAGACCCAGTACTTC.

This clonotype was seen a handful of times. This chain connects TRBV20-1 to TRBJ2-1, with 7 nucleotides matching TRBD2. Germline-derived CDR1 and CDR2 are DFQATT and SNEGSKA (reference sequence). Trimming took 1 base from V and 1 from J; bases not matched to a gene: 10. CDR3 length equals 17 residues. The CDR3 nucleotides are TGCAGTGCTAGAGGACCCCGGTTAGCGGGTTCCTACAATGAGCAGTTCTTC. This sequence encodes CSARGPRLAGSYNEQFF.

This clonotype was seen once. The genes are TRBV5-1 and TRBJ2-1; D is perhaps TRBD2 (6 bases). Trimming left V 5 bases short and J 9 bases short, with 18 bases between. Germline V lookup: CDR1 SGHRS, CDR2 YFSETQ. The CDR3 is made up of 14 amino acids. For the CDR3, the DNA is TGCGCCAGCAGGGGGCAGGGAGGATCGGGTGAGCAGTTCTTC. This gives the protein CASRGQGGSGEQFF.

CDR3 amino acids: CASSDRVSTEAFF. In DNA, the CDR3 is TGTGCCAGCAGCGACAGGGTGAGCACTGAAGCTTTCTTT. V is TRBV7-9 and J is TRBJ1-1; the match to TRBD1 covers 7 bases. V lost 5 bases and J lost 4; bases outside the gene matches: 4. The CDR3 is made up of 13 amino acids. Germline assignment: CDR1 SEHNR and CDR2 FQNEAQ (reference sequence).

The CDR3 here is CASSLGLAGGGAQYF. DNA of the CDR3: TGTGCCAGCTCGCTCGGACTAGCGGGAGGGGGGGCCCAGTACTTC. The rearrangement joins TRBV7-2 to TRBJ2-7, with 15 nucleotides matching TRBD2. CDR1 and CDR2 from the germline V gene are SGHTA and FQGNSA. The CDR3 spans 15 residues. J lost 10 bases, V lost 8 bases, and 12 bases had no gene match.

This clonotype was observed once. This chain uses TRBV25-1 with TRBJ2-7; D is unresolved. This CDR3 is built from 11 residues. From germline, CDR1 is MGHDK and CDR2 SYGVNS. Trimming left V 5 bases short and J 6 bases short, with 8 bases between. The CDR3 nucleotides read TGTGCCAGCAGTCAGAGCTGCGAGCAGTACTTC. Its translation is CASSQSCEQYF.

This chain links TRBV29-1 with TRBJ2-1; TRBD2 matches at 12 bases. This CDR3 region has 14 residues. Germline CDR1 SQVTM, CDR2 ANQGSEA. J gave up 5 bases and V 2 bases, and 1 base lay outside the gene matches. The CDR3 reads CSVELAGGHNEQFF. Written as DNA, the CDR3 is TGCAGCGTTGAACTAGCGGGAGGGCACAATGAGCAGTTCTTC.

V is TRBV4-2 and J is TRBJ2-5; D may be TRBD1 (5 bases). Germline values: CDR1 LGHNA, CDR2 YNFKEQ. Between the trimmed V and J ends, which lost 0 bases and 2 bases, there was a span of 13 bases. This CDR3 is built from 16 residues. CDR3 bases: TGTGCCAGCAGCCAAGACCTCAGGACACCTCAAGAGACCCAGTACTTC. Residues: CASSQDLRTPQETQYF.

V is TRBV29-1 and J is TRBJ2-3, with D possibly being TRBD2 (5 bases). Looked up from germline, CDR1 is SQVTM and CDR2 is ANQGSEA. Between the trimmed V and J ends, which lost 4 bases and 2 bases, there was a span of 13 bases. The CDR3 extends over 14 amino acids. As DNA, the CDR3 is TGCAGCGTTGGGGCTCCTCGGGACACAGATACGCAGTATTTT. It translates to CSVGAPRDTDTQYF.